Shown below are 23 T cell receptor beta chains from a single sample sequenced in a study of cytomegalovirus exposure and HLA in healthy donors. The PCR employed 60 Vbeta primers together with 13 Jbeta primers. Clones were read by immunoSEQ multiplex PCR, and TCRdb kept only the in-frame ones, dropping some. The sample includes some 88,000 clones, roughly three fifths of them seen just once. Sequencing used PBMCs. The receptors shown here come from a woman in her twenties or thirties in good health and CMV-seronegative.

The chain carries TRBV5-1 and TRBJ2-3; TRBD2 matches at 12 bases. Germline V CDR1 and CDR2: SGHRS, YFSETQ. Losses at the gene ends were 0 bases for V and 3 bases for J; bases not matched to a gene: 5. The CDR3 runs 17 residues. Here the CDR3 reads CASSLGLAGGRTDTQYF. In DNA, the CDR3 is TGCGCCAGCAGCTTGGGGCTAGCGGGGGGGCGTACAGATACGCAGTATTTT.

The DNA for the CDR3 is TGTGCCAGCAGCCAAGGGACTAGCGTAGCCTACGAGCAGTACTTC. Protein product: CASSQGTSVAYEQYF. The J gene is TRBJ2-7, the V gene TRBV4-2, with 9 bases that match TRBD2. The germline V gene has CDR1 LGHNA and CDR2 YNFKEQ. This CDR3 comprises 15 residues. V lost 1 base and J lost 2; bases outside the gene matches: 3.

The J gene is TRBJ1-2, the V gene TRBV6-1; tentatively, D is TRBD1 (6 bases). CDR3 length: 15 amino acids. Trimming cost V 7 bases and J 5 bases, with 20 bases left between them. Looked up from germline, CDR1 is MNHNS and CDR2 is SASEGT. CDR3 region: CASKPTGKGIYGYTF. The CDR3 nucleotides are TGTGCCAGCAAACCCACAGGGAAAGGTATATATGGCTACACCTTC.

The V and J genes are TRBV29-1 and TRBJ2-1; TRBD2 matches 12 bases. Unmatched junction bases numbered 0, after V lost 6 bases and J lost 6 bases. CDR3 length equals 12 residues. Germline V CDR1 and CDR2: SQVTM, ANQGSEA. The CDR3 region is CSVLAGGNEQFF. CDR3 DNA sequence: TGCAGCGTACTAGCGGGAGGCAATGAGCAGTTCTTC.

The CDR3 sequence is CATSRGTADYEQYF. The CDR3 bases are TGTGCCACCAGCAGAGGTACAGCGGACTACGAGCAGTACTTC. V and J are TRBV15 and TRBJ2-7, with a weak D call TRBD2 (5 bases). Germline loops: CDR1 LNHNV, CDR2 YYDKDF (reference sequence). Trimming took off 1 base at V and 3 bases at J, with 10 bases between the two ends. The CDR3 consists of 14 residues.

The V call is TRBV19, the J call TRBJ2-2; a weak D match, TRBD2 (6 bases). Germline lookup yields CDR1 LNHDA and CDR2 SQIVND (reference sequence). The CDR3 totals 15 residues. The V and J ends lost 7 bases and 0 bases respectively, with 12 bases between them. The CDR3 reads CASTTGTSNTGELFF. The CDR3 DNA sequence: TGTGCCAGTACTACCGGGACTTCGAACACCGGGGAGCTGTTTTTT.

This clone showed up just a few times. V and J are TRBV25-1 and TRBJ1-2; D not certain. The length of the CDR3 is 17 residues. V lost 4 bases and J 8 bases, leaving 26 bases between the germline ends. Per the germline V gene, CDR1 is MGHDK and CDR2 is SYGVNS. For the CDR3, the DNA is TGTGCCAGCAGTGGCGCGGGGAGTGAGGGAGTATATCTGGGCTACACCTTC. This codes for CASSGAGSEGVYLGYTF.

This clone has a handful of counts. The chain uses TRBV6-5 and TRBJ2-1, with 7 bases that match TRBD1. V was clipped by 6 bases and J by 6 bases; unmatched bases: 5. The CDR3 has 13 residues. Germline CDR1 and CDR2: MNHEY and SVGAGI. In DNA form, the CDR3 reads TGTGCCAGCAGCCCTCCAGGGGGCAATGAGCAGTTCTTC. It is translated as CASSPPGGNEQFF.

The rearrangement joins TRBV18 to TRBJ2-7; tentative D call: TRBD1 (8 bases). The V end lost 3 bases, the J end lost 4 bases, and 19 bases lay between the germline ends. In germline, CDR1 is KGHSH, CDR2 LQKENI. The length of the CDR3 is 16 residues. Here the CDR3 DNA reads TGTGCCAGCTCACCTCAAAACGACAGGGGAGGGTACGAGCAGTACTTC. This translates into CASSPQNDRGGYEQYF. The whole variable domain, remainder taken from reference TRBV18 and TRBJ2-7, is NAGVMQNPRHLVRRRGQEARLRCSPMKGHSHVYWYRQLPEEGLKFMVYLQKENIIDESGMPKERFSAEFPKEGPSILRIQQVVRGDSAAYFCASSPQNDRGGYEQYFGPGTRLTVT.

The V and J genes are TRBV28 and TRBJ2-7, with a possible D match to TRBD2 (6 bases). Trimming took 3 bases from V and 3 from J, leaving 18 bases between them. The CDR3 contains 16 residues. CDR1 and CDR2 (germline): MDHEN, SYDVKM. The CDR3 nucleotides are TGTGCCAGCAGTTTTTTGGGGGGACGGGGAAACTACGAGCAGTACTTC. It codes for CASSFLGGRGNYEQYF.

This clone was counted a few times. The chain couples TRBV15 to TRBJ2-7; 7 bases agree with TRBD2. This CDR3 is 14 amino acids long. CDR1 is LNHNV and CDR2 is YYDKDF in the germline V gene (reference sequence). V gave up 7 bases and J gave up 5 bases; unmatched junction bases: 11. This CDR3 reads CATKTGRGTDEQYF. In DNA form, the CDR3 reads TGTGCCACCAAAACGGGGCGGGGGACGGACGAGCAGTACTTC.

This clone was recorded at least ten times. Other DNA variants within this sample encode the same CDR3. The chain links TRBV2 to TRBJ1-5; the match to TRBD1 covers 9 bases. The CDR3 spans 14 residues. CDR1 SNHLY and CDR2 FYNNEI come from the germline V gene. Trimming removed 5 bases from V and 5 bases from J; junction bases left unmatched: 4. The CDR3 sequence is CASSKGQGHQPQHF. CDR3 nucleotide sequence: TGTGCCAGCAGTAAAGGACAGGGGCATCAGCCCCAGCATTTT.

The CDR3 DNA sequence: TGTGCCTGGAGTCCACCCGGGGGGGCCAGGAACTATGGCTACACCTTC. The encoded protein is CAWSPPGGARNYGYTF. The chain uses TRBV30 and TRBJ1-2, with D possibly matching TRBD1 (6 bases). Trimming took 2 bases from V and 2 from J, leaving 18 bases between them. The CDR3 runs 16 residues. Per the germline V gene, CDR1 is GTSNPN and CDR2 is SVGIG (reference sequence).

The chain recombines TRBV25-1 with TRBJ1-2, with D perhaps matching TRBD1 (5 bases). Germline CDR1 and CDR2: MGHDK and SYGVNS. There are 14 residues in the CDR3. V lost 4 bases to trimming and J lost 3 bases, with 12 bases between them. The CDR3 coding sequence is TGTGCCAGCAGTGGGGGGGGAGGCGACTATGGCTACACCTTC. This encodes CASSGGGGDYGYTF.

This clone has a handful of counts. V usage is TRBV9 and J usage is TRBJ2-3, with 10 nucleotides matching TRBD2. Losses at the gene ends were 3 bases for V and 0 bases for J; bases not matched to a gene: 4. This CDR3 has 16 residues. CDR1 SGDLS and CDR2 YYNGEE come from the germline V gene. The CDR3 bases are TGTGCCAGCAGCGCGGGACTAGCGTTTAGCACAGATACGCAGTATTTT. Its protein product is CASSAGLAFSTDTQYF.

The chain employs TRBV10-1 and TRBJ2-3; 11 positions agree with TRBD2. CDR3 size: 16 residues. Trimming removed 5 bases from V and 5 bases from J; junction bases left unmatched: 9. In germline, CDR1 is WNHNN, CDR2 SYGVQD (reference sequence). This chain's CDR3 is CASSLISGRAEDTQYF. The CDR3 DNA reads as TGCGCCAGCAGTCTCATTAGCGGGAGGGCAGAAGATACGCAGTATTTT.

CDR3 bases: TGTGCCAGCAGCCCGCTAGCGGGGTCTTACAATGAGCAGTTCTTC. It encodes CASSPLAGSYNEQFF. This sequence joins TRBV27 and TRBJ2-1; TRBD2 agrees at 9 bases. With V trimmed by 6 bases and J by 4 bases, 7 bases remained unmatched. Looked up from germline, CDR1 is MNHEY and CDR2 is SMNVEV (reference sequence). The CDR3 loop spans 15 amino acids.

The chain employs TRBV27 and TRBJ2-2; D not resolved. Per germline, CDR1 MNHEY and CDR2 SMNVEV (reference sequence). Trimming took off 7 bases at V and 6 bases at J, with 6 bases between the two ends. This CDR3 contains 11 residues. The CDR3 DNA reads TGTGCCAGCACCGGGTCCGGGGAGCTGTTTTTT. Amino acids: CASTGSGELFF.

Only a few counts were recorded for this clone. The chain is built from TRBV15 and TRBJ1-1; D not certain. Trimming left V 9 bases short and J 3 bases short, with 14 bases between. The CDR3 contains 13 residues. Germline loops: CDR1 LNHNV, CDR2 YYDKDF (reference sequence). The CDR3: CATMRGEHTEAFF. CDR3 bases: TGTGCCACTATGCGCGGGGAGCACACTGAAGCTTTCTTT.

The V call is TRBV6-1, the J call TRBJ1-5; no definite D call. Germline V CDR1 and CDR2: MNHNS, SASEGT. V lost 0 bases to trimming and J lost 1 base, with 7 bases between them. The CDR3 runs 15 residues. The DNA of the CDR3 is TGTGCCAGCAGTGAAGCGCTCGGGAGCAATCAGCCCCAGCATTTT. It translates to CASSEALGSNQPQHF.

The genes are TRBV30 and TRBJ2-4, with 10 positions matching TRBD1. Trimming took 0 bases from V and 6 from J; bases not matched to a gene: 11. Germline-derived CDR1 and CDR2 are GTSNPN and SVGIG (reference sequence). The CDR3 has 17 residues. The CDR3 nucleotides are TGTGCCTGGAGTGTGGGGGGGACAGGGGAAGGAGGAAACATTCAGTACTTC. Translated: CAWSVGGTGEGGNIQYF.

The chain links TRBV9 to TRBJ1-1; TRBD1 matches 12 bases. The germline gives CDR1 SGDLS, CDR2 YYNGEE. The length of the CDR3 is 14 residues. The V and J ends lost 3 bases and 10 bases, in that order; junction bases with no gene match: 7. Here the CDR3 DNA reads TGTGCCAGCAGCGCTCCCGGGACAGGGGGCGCAGCTTTCTTT. It yields the protein CASSAPGTGGAAFF. Full variable domain (missing parts from reference TRBV9 and TRBJ1-1): DSGVTQTPKHLITATGQRVTLRCSPRSGDLSVYWYQQSLDQGLQFLIQYYNGEERAKGNILERFSAQQFPDLHSELNLSSLELGDSALYFCASSAPGTGGAAFFGQGTRLTVV.

This clone was seen ten or more times. V usage is TRBV10-1 and J usage is TRBJ1-1, with TRBD1 identical over 7 bases. The CDR3 loop spans 16 amino acids. Losses at the gene ends were 2 bases for V and 4 bases for J; bases not matched to a gene: 10. From germline, CDR1 is WNHNN and CDR2 SYGVQD (reference sequence). This CDR3 is CASSETGSTGLTEAFF. Written as DNA, the CDR3 is TGCGCCAGCAGTGAGACGGGGTCGACAGGGCTCACTGAAGCTTTCTTT.